The clone carrying this T cell receptor (beta chain) was counted at least ten times. Diagnosis relied on clinical symptoms, serum thyroxine and TRAb, thyroid ultrasound and orbital computed tomography. The authors obtained PBMCs from 10 ml of fresh peripheral blood. Amplified TCR beta CDR3 regions came from RNA transcripts. RT-PCR in the first round (using the HTBI primer set) targeted the TCR CDR3. TCRdb independently ran MiXCR on the multiplex PCR reads; one entry per CDR3 protein. The data contain about 560,000 distinct CDR3 sequences, over 15% of them singletons. This sample was included in a study of T cells in Graves' hyperthyroidism and ophthalmopathy. The sequenced sample was blood. The receptor was derived from a woman younger than 35 with Graves' hyperthyroidism.

The CDR3 coding sequence is TGTGCCAGCAGTCTAAGGGCTAGCGGGAGTGTTAAAGAGTTCTTC. This encodes CASSLRASGSVKEFF. V is TRBV6-1 and J is TRBJ2-1; 10 bases align to TRBD2. CDR3 size: 15 residues. Unmatched junction bases numbered 15, after V lost 5 bases and J lost 14 bases. CDR1 is MNHNS, CDR2 SASEGT, per germline.